This TCR beta chain appears in the sequencing data of a study of blood T cell repertoires in COVID-19. The wider study: There were acute and convalescent COVID-19 samples, and they came from the United States, Italy and Spain.

Germline-derived CDR1 and CDR2 are SGDLS and YYNGEE. Trimming at V came to 4 bases and at J to 8 bases, leaving 11 bases not matched to a gene. The CDR3 is 15 residues long. The table came from immunoSEQ multiplex PCR; TCRdb's copy has only in-frame clones and leaves some out. The sample holds 100,000 to 120,000 clones, almost 80% seen once. Sequencing input: peripheral blood. The sequence was obtained from a woman at least 80 years old with active or convalescent COVID-19. This chain uses TRBV9 with TRBJ1-4, with 7 bases aligning to TRBD1. CDR3 coding DNA: TGTGCCAGCAGCCAAGATACAGGGGCGGGGGAAAAACTGTTTTTT. This codes for CASSQDTGAGEKLFF. The full variable domain, with the rest looked up from reference TRBV9 and TRBJ1-4, is DSGVTQTPKHLITATGQRVTLRCSPRSGDLSVYWYQQSLDQGLQFLIQYYNGEERAKGNILERFSAQQFPDLHSELNLSSLELGDSALYFCASSQDTGAGEKLFFGSGTQLSVL.